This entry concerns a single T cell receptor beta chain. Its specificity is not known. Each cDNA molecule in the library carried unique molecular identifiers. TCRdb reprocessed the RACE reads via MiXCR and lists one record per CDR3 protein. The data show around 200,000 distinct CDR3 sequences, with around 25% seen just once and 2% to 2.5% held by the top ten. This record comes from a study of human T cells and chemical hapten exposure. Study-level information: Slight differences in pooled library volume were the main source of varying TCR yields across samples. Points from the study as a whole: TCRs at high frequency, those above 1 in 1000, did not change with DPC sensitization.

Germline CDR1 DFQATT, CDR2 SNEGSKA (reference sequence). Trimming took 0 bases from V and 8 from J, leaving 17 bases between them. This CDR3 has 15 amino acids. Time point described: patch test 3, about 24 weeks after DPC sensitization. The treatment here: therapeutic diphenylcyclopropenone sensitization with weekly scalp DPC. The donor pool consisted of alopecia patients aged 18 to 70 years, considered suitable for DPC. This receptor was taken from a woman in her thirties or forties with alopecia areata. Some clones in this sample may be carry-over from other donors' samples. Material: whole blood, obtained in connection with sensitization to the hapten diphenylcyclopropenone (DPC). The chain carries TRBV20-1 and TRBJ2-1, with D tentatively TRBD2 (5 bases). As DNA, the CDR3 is TGCAGTGCTAGAGACCAGCGGTTTTCGTTGTATGAGCAGTTCTTC. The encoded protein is CSARDQRFSLYEQFF.